This TCR beta chain was captured by sequencing in a study of blood T cell repertoires in COVID-19. Clinical history as reported by participants underpinned cohort assignment. Per the authors' pipeline: Amplifying reference gene primers gave estimates of nucleated cell counts. TCRdb's table, derived via immunoSEQ multiplex PCR, lists solely in-frame clones and lacks some. That table is the source of V, J and clone size, and D and trimming were worked out from the DNA. The sample has 300,000 to 400,000 clones; 85% are singletons. Germline V CDR1 and CDR2: SGHRS, YFSETQ. The CDR3 runs to 13 residues. V lost 2 bases and J lost 7; bases outside the gene matches: 3.

The chain couples TRBV5-1 to TRBJ1-5; 7 bases map to TRBD1. Sequencing was done on a sample of PBMCs or T cells enriched from blood (not recorded which). The source is a woman aged 30 to 39 who had been exposed to COVID-19. CDR3: CASSLTGAQPQHF. In nucleotides, the CDR3 is TGCGCCAGCAGCTTAACAGGGGCCCAGCCCCAGCATTTT. Full variable domain (rest looked up from reference TRBV5-1 and TRBJ1-5): KAGVTQTPRYLIKTRGQQVTLSCSPISGHRSVSWYQQTPGQGLQFLFEYFSETQRNKGNFPGRFSGRQFSNSRSEMNVSTLELGDSALYLCASSLTGAQPQHFGDGTRLSIL.